These T cell receptor beta chains were read from a single sample in a study of CD8 T cells in ankylosing spondylitis. TCRdb reprocessed the 5' RACE reads with MiXCR, giving one entry per CDR3 protein. The data show 220,000 or so distinct CDR3 sequences, with around 18% seen just once and under 45% held by the top ten. The sequenced sample consisted of blood, either unsorted or a sorted T cell fraction (not recorded which). These TCRs come from a male donor with ankylosing spondylitis. The CDR3 runs from the conserved cysteine through the conserved F or W. Fields, in order: D gene, CDR3 length, clone size, V gene, J gene, CDR3 protein, CDR3 DNA. The D gene is left open where the match is weak. Clone size is shown for a subset of rows, as once, few, many or a class of expanded clone.

D gene: NA; CDR3 length: 13; clone size: few; V gene: TRBV7-8; J gene: TRBJ2-1; CDR3 protein: CASSLDIYNEQFF; CDR3 DNA: TGTGCCAGCAGCTTAGACATTTACAATGAGCAGTTCTTC
D gene: TRBD2; CDR3 length: 20; clone size: few; V gene: TRBV20-1; J gene: TRBJ2-1; CDR3 protein: CSARGLETSGDPPRYNEQFF; CDR3 DNA: TGCAGTGCTAGAGGCTTAGAGACTAGCGGGGACCCGCCTAGGTACAATGAGCAGTTCTTC
D gene: TRBD2; CDR3 length: 16; clone size: NA; V gene: TRBV4-1; J gene: TRBJ2-1; CDR3 protein: CASSPRMGLRLNEQFF; CDR3 DNA: TGCGCCAGCAGCCCAAGAATGGGACTAAGGCTAAATGAGCAGTTCTTC
D gene: NA; CDR3 length: 13; clone size: many; V gene: TRBV9; J gene: TRBJ2-3; CDR3 protein: CASSPQSTDTQYF; CDR3 DNA: TGTGCCAGCAGCCCTCAGTCGACAGATACGCAGTATTTT
D gene: TRBD2; CDR3 length: 16; clone size: NA; V gene: TRBV18; J gene: TRBJ2-7; CDR3 protein: CASSPLAGGGSYEQYF; CDR3 DNA: TGTGCCAGCTCACCTCTAGCGGGCGGGGGTTCCTACGAGCAGTACTTC
D gene: NA; CDR3 length: 14; clone size: NA; V gene: TRBV12-3/TRBV12-4; J gene: TRBJ1-5; CDR3 protein: CASSFGAGLQPQHF; CDR3 DNA: TGTGCCAGCAGTTTTGGGGCAGGGCTTCAGCCCCAGCATTTT
D gene: TRBD2; CDR3 length: 19; clone size: NA; V gene: TRBV7-8; J gene: TRBJ2-1; CDR3 protein: CASSPPTSGRPSSYNEQFF; CDR3 DNA: TGTGCCAGCAGCCCACCGACTAGCGGGAGGCCTAGCTCCTACAATGAGCAGTTCTTC
D gene: TRBD2; CDR3 length: 18; clone size: NA; V gene: TRBV20-1; J gene: TRBJ2-3; CDR3 protein: CSAPGLAGEVARTDTQYF; CDR3 DNA: TGCAGTGCCCCGGGGCTAGCGGGAGAAGTCGCACGGACAGATACGCAGTATTTT
D gene: NA; CDR3 length: 17; clone size: NA; V gene: TRBV20-1; J gene: TRBJ1-6; CDR3 protein: CSARERLGRIYNSPLHF; CDR3 DNA: TGCAGTGCTAGGGAAAGATTGGGAAGGATCTATAATTCACCCCTCCACTTT
D gene: TRBD2; CDR3 length: 18; clone size: NA; V gene: TRBV27; J gene: TRBJ2-1; CDR3 protein: CASSLFSSGAVDGDEQFF; CDR3 DNA: TGTGCCAGCAGTTTATTTTCTAGCGGGGCTGTCGATGGGGATGAGCAGTTCTTC
D gene: TRBD1; CDR3 length: 16; clone size: NA; V gene: TRBV12-3/TRBV12-4; J gene: TRBJ1-2; CDR3 protein: CASTNPEGQSFYGYTF; CDR3 DNA: TGTGCCAGCACCAACCCGGAGGGACAGTCTTTCTATGGCTACACCTTC
D gene: NA; CDR3 length: 13; clone size: NA; V gene: TRBV30; J gene: TRBJ1-4; CDR3 protein: CAWRRGVEEKLFF; CDR3 DNA: TGTGCCTGGAGACGGGGGGTAGAAGAAAAACTGTTTTTT
D gene: TRBD2; CDR3 length: 15; clone size: few; V gene: TRBV24-1; J gene: TRBJ2-5; CDR3 protein: CATSDGEGFQETQYF; CDR3 DNA: TGTGCCACCAGTGACGGGGAGGGATTCCAAGAGACCCAGTACTTC
D gene: TRBD2; CDR3 length: 16; clone size: many; V gene: TRBV12-3/TRBV12-4; J gene: TRBJ2-1; CDR3 protein: CASTSGTSGRNNEQFF; CDR3 DNA: TGTGCCAGCACCAGCGGGACTAGCGGGAGGAACAATGAGCAGTTCTTC
D gene: NA; CDR3 length: 15; clone size: few; V gene: TRBV18; J gene: TRBJ1-1; CDR3 protein: CASSPNLGGSDEAFF; CDR3 DNA: TGTGCCAGCTCACCGAACCTTGGGGGCTCCGATGAAGCTTTCTTT
D gene: NA; CDR3 length: 16; clone size: few; V gene: TRBV5-6; J gene: TRBJ1-5; CDR3 protein: CASSLGSGGVNQPQHF; CDR3 DNA: TGTGCCAGCAGCTTGGGGTCGGGGGGCGTAAATCAGCCCCAGCATTTT
D gene: NA; CDR3 length: 15; clone size: NA; V gene: TRBV10-3; J gene: TRBJ2-1; CDR3 protein: CAISKDPSSYNEQFF; CDR3 DNA: TGTGCCATCAGTAAAGACCCTAGCTCCTACAATGAGCAGTTCTTC
D gene: NA; CDR3 length: 17; clone size: NA; V gene: TRBV19; J gene: TRBJ2-5; CDR3 protein: CASSPFEDTSGEETQYF; CDR3 DNA: TGTGCCAGTAGTCCCTTCGAAGACACGTCCGGGGAGGAGACCCAGTACTTC
D gene: NA; CDR3 length: 14; clone size: few; V gene: TRBV6-1; J gene: TRBJ1-4; CDR3 protein: CASSPGRENEKLFF; CDR3 DNA: TGTGCCAGCAGTCCCGGGAGGGAGAATGAAAAACTGTTTTTT
D gene: NA; CDR3 length: 13; clone size: many; V gene: TRBV12-3/TRBV12-4; J gene: TRBJ2-1; CDR3 protein: CASSLTIVNEQFF; CDR3 DNA: TGTGCCAGCAGTTTAACGATTGTAAATGAGCAGTTCTTC
D gene: TRBD2; CDR3 length: 14; clone size: NA; V gene: TRBV9; J gene: TRBJ2-3; CDR3 protein: CASSVSGGADTQYF; CDR3 DNA: TGTGCCAGCAGCGTAAGCGGGGGGGCAGATACGCAGTATTTT
D gene: NA; CDR3 length: 15; clone size: NA; V gene: TRBV6-1; J gene: TRBJ1-6; CDR3 protein: CASRPGTGWNSPLHF; CDR3 DNA: TGTGCCAGCAGGCCGGGGACGGGCTGGAATTCACCCCTCCACTTT
D gene: TRBD1; CDR3 length: 14; clone size: NA; V gene: TRBV20-1; J gene: TRBJ1-6; CDR3 protein: CSATPGQGSSPLHF; CDR3 DNA: TGCAGTGCCACCCCGGGACAGGGTTCTTCACCCCTCCACTTT
D gene: NA; CDR3 length: 16; clone size: NA; V gene: TRBV7-8; J gene: TRBJ2-1; CDR3 protein: CASSLFGLESYNEQFF; CDR3 DNA: TGTGCCAGCAGCCTCTTCGGGCTAGAATCCTACAATGAGCAGTTCTTC
D gene: NA; CDR3 length: 15; clone size: NA; V gene: TRBV6-5; J gene: TRBJ2-5; CDR3 protein: CASSYTTDLQETQYF; CDR3 DNA: TGTGCCAGCAGTTACACCACAGATCTCCAAGAGACCCAGTACTTC
D gene: NA; CDR3 length: 15; clone size: NA; V gene: TRBV6-4; J gene: TRBJ2-3; CDR3 protein: CASSSGVDGTDTQYF; CDR3 DNA: TGTGCCAGCAGTTCCGGAGTGGATGGAACAGATACGCAGTATTTT
D gene: NA; CDR3 length: 14; clone size: few; V gene: TRBV7-3; J gene: TRBJ2-5; CDR3 protein: CASSLMAGLETQYF; CDR3 DNA: TGTGCCAGCAGCTTAATGGCAGGGCTTGAGACCCAGTACTTC
D gene: TRBD2; CDR3 length: 13; clone size: NA; V gene: TRBV6-6; J gene: TRBJ2-1; CDR3 protein: CASRSSGNNEQFF; CDR3 DNA: TGTGCCAGCAGGTCTAGCGGTAACAATGAGCAGTTCTTC
D gene: TRBD2; CDR3 length: 18; clone size: NA; V gene: TRBV11-1; J gene: TRBJ2-5; CDR3 protein: CASSSPGRKRGPQETQYF; CDR3 DNA: TGTGCCAGCAGCTCCCCCGGAAGGAAGCGGGGGCCACAAGAGACCCAGTACTTC
D gene: NA; CDR3 length: 17; clone size: NA; V gene: TRBV20-1; J gene: TRBJ2-3; CDR3 protein: CSARDRLELSYTDTQYF; CDR3 DNA: TGCAGTGCTAGAGACCGCTTAGAACTCAGCTACACAGATACGCAGTATTTT
D gene: TRBD2; CDR3 length: 16; clone size: few; V gene: TRBV7-9; J gene: TRBJ2-5; CDR3 protein: CASSPPSGLVIETQYF; CDR3 DNA: TGTGCCAGCAGCCCTCCCTCAGGACTAGTGATCGAGACCCAGTACTTC
D gene: NA; CDR3 length: 19; clone size: NA; V gene: TRBV5-6; J gene: TRBJ1-5; CDR3 protein: CASSPTLGTDVLSNQPQHF; CDR3 DNA: TGTGCCAGCAGTCCGACATTGGGGACGGACGTATTGAGCAATCAGCCCCAGCATTTT
D gene: NA; CDR3 length: 15; clone size: few; V gene: TRBV4-3; J gene: TRBJ2-1; CDR3 protein: CASSPRDGGYNEQFF; CDR3 DNA: TGCGCCAGCAGCCCCCGGGACGGGGGATACAATGAGCAGTTCTTC
D gene: NA; CDR3 length: 17; clone size: NA; V gene: TRBV4-3; J gene: TRBJ2-1; CDR3 protein: CASSQDRGRGSYNEQFF; CDR3 DNA: TGCGCCAGCAGCCAAGACCGGGGGAGAGGGTCCTACAATGAGCAGTTCTTC
D gene: NA; CDR3 length: 15; clone size: NA; V gene: TRBV12-3/TRBV12-4; J gene: TRBJ2-3; CDR3 protein: CASSFGRGGTDTQYF; CDR3 DNA: TGTGCCAGCAGTTTCGGGCGGGGCGGCACAGATACGCAGTATTTT
D gene: TRBD2; CDR3 length: 16; clone size: NA; V gene: TRBV4-1; J gene: TRBJ2-7; CDR3 protein: CASSEAGTSGSYEQYF; CDR3 DNA: TGCGCCAGCAGCGAGGCCGGGACTAGCGGCTCCTACGAGCAGTACTTC
D gene: NA; CDR3 length: 13; clone size: few; V gene: TRBV12-3/TRBV12-4; J gene: TRBJ2-3; CDR3 protein: CASSLGVQDTQYF; CDR3 DNA: TGTGCCAGCAGTTTAGGGGTCCAAGATACGCAGTATTTT
D gene: NA; CDR3 length: 14; clone size: few; V gene: TRBV6-2/TRBV6-3; J gene: TRBJ2-7; CDR3 protein: CASTLRGLNYEQYF; CDR3 DNA: TGTGCCAGCACCCTCCGGGGGCTGAACTACGAGCAGTACTTC
D gene: TRBD2; CDR3 length: 19; clone size: NA; V gene: TRBV2; J gene: TRBJ2-1; CDR3 protein: CASRDLTSGRASSYNEQFF; CDR3 DNA: TGTGCCAGCAGAGACCTTACTAGCGGGAGGGCCAGCTCCTACAATGAGCAGTTCTTC
D gene: NA; CDR3 length: 16; clone size: NA; V gene: TRBV2; J gene: TRBJ1-3; CDR3 protein: CASSEWGGGEGNTIYF; CDR3 DNA: TGTGCCAGCAGTGAATGGGGCGGAGGGGAAGGAAACACCATATATTTT
D gene: NA; CDR3 length: 14; clone size: NA; V gene: TRBV10-1; J gene: TRBJ2-7; CDR3 protein: CASISGEPGYEQYF; CDR3 DNA: TGCGCCAGCATCAGTGGAGAGCCCGGCTACGAGCAGTACTTC
D gene: NA; CDR3 length: 13; clone size: NA; V gene: TRBV7-6; J gene: TRBJ2-1; CDR3 protein: CASSLPSYNEQFF; CDR3 DNA: TGTGCCAGCAGCTTACCTAGCTACAATGAGCAGTTCTTC
D gene: NA; CDR3 length: 18; clone size: NA; V gene: TRBV7-8; J gene: TRBJ1-5; CDR3 protein: CASSQWERDIAGNQPQHF; CDR3 DNA: TGTGCCAGCAGCCAATGGGAGAGGGATATAGCGGGCAATCAGCCCCAGCATTTT
D gene: TRBD2; CDR3 length: 17; clone size: NA; V gene: TRBV5-5; J gene: TRBJ2-7; CDR3 protein: CASSFGSGGLNSYEQYF; CDR3 DNA: TGTGCCAGCAGCTTTGGTAGCGGGGGGCTGAACTCCTACGAGCAGTACTTC
D gene: NA; CDR3 length: 15; clone size: NA; V gene: TRBV6-5; J gene: TRBJ1-6; CDR3 protein: CASSYGSSYNSPLHF; CDR3 DNA: TGTGCCAGCAGTTACGGGAGCTCCTATAATTCACCCCTCCACTTT
D gene: NA; CDR3 length: 16; clone size: many; V gene: TRBV4-1; J gene: TRBJ1-2; CDR3 protein: CASSQVEPGDRTGYTF; CDR3 DNA: TGCGCCAGCAGCCAAGTAGAGCCAGGGGATAGGACTGGCTACACCTTC
D gene: TRBD2; CDR3 length: 14; clone size: few; V gene: TRBV20-1; J gene: TRBJ2-7; CDR3 protein: CSAPGLAGAYEQYF; CDR3 DNA: TGCAGTGCCCCGGGACTAGCGGGGGCCTACGAGCAGTACTTC
D gene: TRBD2; CDR3 length: 15; clone size: NA; V gene: TRBV10-2; J gene: TRBJ2-1; CDR3 protein: CASSPLAGGRNEQFF; CDR3 DNA: TGCGCCAGCAGCCCGCTAGCGGGGGGTAGAAATGAGCAGTTCTTC
D gene: NA; CDR3 length: 14; clone size: few; V gene: TRBV6-2/TRBV6-3; J gene: TRBJ2-1; CDR3 protein: CASSYSSYRNEQFF; CDR3 DNA: TGTGCCAGCAGTTACTCGAGTTATCGTAATGAGCAGTTCTTC
D gene: NA; CDR3 length: 14; clone size: NA; V gene: TRBV5-1; J gene: TRBJ2-2; CDR3 protein: CASSFSSAGGELFF; CDR3 DNA: TGCGCCAGCAGCTTCTCTAGCGCGGGCGGGGAGCTGTTTTTT
D gene: TRBD2; CDR3 length: 13; clone size: NA; V gene: TRBV9; J gene: TRBJ2-1; CDR3 protein: CASGGGPYNEQFF; CDR3 DNA: TGTGCCAGCGGGGGGGGTCCGTACAATGAGCAGTTCTTC
D gene: NA; CDR3 length: 14; clone size: NA; V gene: TRBV5-8; J gene: TRBJ2-7; CDR3 protein: CASNRVWSPYEQYF; CDR3 DNA: TGTGCCAGTAACAGGGTATGGTCGCCCTACGAGCAGTACTTC
D gene: NA; CDR3 length: 14; clone size: NA; V gene: TRBV20-1; J gene: TRBJ2-7; CDR3 protein: CSARNRDGEGEQYF; CDR3 DNA: TGCAGTGCTAGAAACAGGGATGGGGAGGGGGAGCAGTACTTC
D gene: TRBD1; CDR3 length: 15; clone size: NA; V gene: TRBV12-3/TRBV12-4; J gene: TRBJ2-7; CDR3 protein: CASSPRGQGASEQYF; CDR3 DNA: TGTGCCAGCAGCCCCCGGGGACAGGGGGCAAGCGAGCAGTACTTC
D gene: NA; CDR3 length: 17; clone size: few; V gene: TRBV4-2; J gene: TRBJ1-6; CDR3 protein: CASSQVGSEPAGSPLHF; CDR3 DNA: TGTGCCAGCAGCCAAGTAGGCTCGGAACCGGCGGGATCACCCCTCCACTTT
D gene: TRBD1; CDR3 length: 14; clone size: NA; V gene: TRBV5-1; J gene: TRBJ2-7; CDR3 protein: CASSYGQGANEQYF; CDR3 DNA: TGCGCCAGCAGCTACGGACAGGGGGCCAACGAGCAGTACTTC
D gene: NA; CDR3 length: 13; clone size: few; V gene: TRBV24-1; J gene: TRBJ1-1; CDR3 protein: CATSWGRDTEAFF; CDR3 DNA: TGTGCCACCTCTTGGGGACGGGACACTGAAGCTTTCTTT
D gene: TRBD2; CDR3 length: 14; clone size: NA; V gene: TRBV2; J gene: TRBJ2-1; CDR3 protein: CASTTGGIYNEQFF; CDR3 DNA: TGTGCCAGCACAACGGGAGGAATTTACAATGAGCAGTTCTTC
D gene: TRBD2; CDR3 length: 14; clone size: few; V gene: TRBV6-4; J gene: TRBJ2-3; CDR3 protein: CASSEVAGGDTQYF; CDR3 DNA: TGTGCCAGCAGTGAAGTAGCGGGAGGAGATACGCAGTATTTT
D gene: NA; CDR3 length: 15; clone size: many; V gene: TRBV12-3/TRBV12-4; J gene: TRBJ1-5; CDR3 protein: CASSYDTYSNQPQHF; CDR3 DNA: TGTGCCAGCAGTTACGACACGTATAGCAATCAGCCCCAGCATTTT